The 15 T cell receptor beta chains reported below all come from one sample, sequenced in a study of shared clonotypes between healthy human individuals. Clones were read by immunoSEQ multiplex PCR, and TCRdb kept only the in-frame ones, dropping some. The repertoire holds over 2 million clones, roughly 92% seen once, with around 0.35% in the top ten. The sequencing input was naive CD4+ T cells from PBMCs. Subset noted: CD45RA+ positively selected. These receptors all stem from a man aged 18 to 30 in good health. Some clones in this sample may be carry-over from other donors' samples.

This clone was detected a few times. DNA for the CDR3: TGCAGCGTCACCGGGTGGGCTACTGAAGCTTTCTTT. It is translated as CSVTGWATEAFF. The gene calls are TRBV29-1 and TRBJ1-1; D unclear. CDR3 size: 12 residues. Germline-derived CDR1 and CDR2 are SQVTM and ANQGSEA. Trimming removed 6 bases from V and 5 bases from J, with 13 bases in between.

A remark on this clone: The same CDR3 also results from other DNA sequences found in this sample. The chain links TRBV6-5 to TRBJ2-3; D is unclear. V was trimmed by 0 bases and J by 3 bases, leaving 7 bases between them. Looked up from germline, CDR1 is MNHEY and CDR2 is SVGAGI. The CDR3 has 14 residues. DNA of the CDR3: TGTGCCAGCAGTTACTCGACGAGGACAGATACGCAGTATTTT. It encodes CASSYSTRTDTQYF.

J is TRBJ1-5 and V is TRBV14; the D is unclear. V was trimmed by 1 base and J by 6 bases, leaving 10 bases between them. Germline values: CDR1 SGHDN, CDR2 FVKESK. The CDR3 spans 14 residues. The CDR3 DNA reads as TGTGCCAGCAGCCAAGCTTCTCCGGGTCAGCCCCAGCATTTT. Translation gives CASSQASPGQPQHF.

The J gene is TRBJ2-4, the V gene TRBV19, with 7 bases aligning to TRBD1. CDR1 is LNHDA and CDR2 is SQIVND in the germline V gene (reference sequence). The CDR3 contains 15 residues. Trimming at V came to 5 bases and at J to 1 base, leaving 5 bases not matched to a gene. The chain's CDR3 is CASSDRAMAKNIQYF. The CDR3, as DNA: TGTGCCAGTAGTGACAGGGCGATGGCCAAAAACATTCAGTACTTC.

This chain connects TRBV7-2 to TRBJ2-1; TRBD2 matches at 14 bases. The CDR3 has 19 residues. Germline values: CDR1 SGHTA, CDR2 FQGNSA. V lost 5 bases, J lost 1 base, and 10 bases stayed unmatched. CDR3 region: CASSPRGTSGSRSYNEQFF. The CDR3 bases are TGTGCCAGCAGCCCTCGGGGGACTAGCGGGAGCCGATCCTACAATGAGCAGTTCTTC.

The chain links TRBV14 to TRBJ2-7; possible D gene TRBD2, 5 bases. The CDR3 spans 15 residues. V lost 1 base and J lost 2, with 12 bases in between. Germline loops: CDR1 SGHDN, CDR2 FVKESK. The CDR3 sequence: CASSQGGYGTYEQYF. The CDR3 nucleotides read TGTGCCAGCAGCCAAGGAGGGTATGGGACCTACGAGCAGTACTTC.

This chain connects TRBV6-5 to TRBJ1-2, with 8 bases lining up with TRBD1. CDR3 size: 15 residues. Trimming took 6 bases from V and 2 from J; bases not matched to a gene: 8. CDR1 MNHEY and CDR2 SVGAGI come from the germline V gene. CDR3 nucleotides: TGTGCCAGCAGCCGCGGGGACAGGCAAAACTATGGCTACACCTTC. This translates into CASSRGDRQNYGYTF.

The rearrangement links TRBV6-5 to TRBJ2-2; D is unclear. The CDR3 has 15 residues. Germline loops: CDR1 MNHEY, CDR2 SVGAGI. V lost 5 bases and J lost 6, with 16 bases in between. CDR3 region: CASSPIFPLPGELFF. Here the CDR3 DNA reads TGTGCCAGCAGTCCAATCTTCCCCCTCCCCGGGGAGCTGTTTTTT.

CDR3 DNA sequence: TGCGCCAGCAGCTTGGGGGACCTAACCCCAAGTAGTAACCAAGAGACCCAGTACTTC. It codes for CASSLGDLTPSSNQETQYF. The chain joins TRBV5-1 to TRBJ2-5; D is tentatively TRBD1 or TRBD2 (5 bases each). V was cut by 0 bases and J by 0 bases, with 21 bases left in between. The V gene's germline CDR1 is SGHRS and CDR2 YFSETQ. The CDR3 sequence is 19 residues long.

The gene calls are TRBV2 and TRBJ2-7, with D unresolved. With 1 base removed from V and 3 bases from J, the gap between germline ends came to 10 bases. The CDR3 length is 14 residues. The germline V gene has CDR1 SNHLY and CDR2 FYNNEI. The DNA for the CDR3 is TGTGCCAGCAGTGAAGTACCTGCCAGCTACGAGCAGTACTTC. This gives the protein CASSEVPASYEQYF.

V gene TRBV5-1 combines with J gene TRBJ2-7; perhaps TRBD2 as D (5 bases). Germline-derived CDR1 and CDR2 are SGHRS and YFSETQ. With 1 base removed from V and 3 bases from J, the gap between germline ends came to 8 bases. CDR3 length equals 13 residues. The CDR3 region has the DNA TGCGCCAGCAGCTTGCGACGGGGCTACGAGCAGTACTTC. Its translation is CASSLRRGYEQYF.

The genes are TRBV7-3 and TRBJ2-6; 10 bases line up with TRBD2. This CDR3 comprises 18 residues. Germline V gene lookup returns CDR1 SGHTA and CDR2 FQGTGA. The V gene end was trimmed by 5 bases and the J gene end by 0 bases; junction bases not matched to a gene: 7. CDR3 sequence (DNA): TGTGCCAGCAGCGCGGGACTAGCGCGCAACTCTGGGGCCAACGTCCTGACTTTC. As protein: CASSAGLARNSGANVLTF.

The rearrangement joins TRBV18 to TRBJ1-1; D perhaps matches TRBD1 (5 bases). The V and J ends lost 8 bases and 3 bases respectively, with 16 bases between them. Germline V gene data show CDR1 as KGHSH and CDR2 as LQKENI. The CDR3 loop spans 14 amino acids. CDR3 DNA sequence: TGTGCCAGCCACCAGGGAATTGGAGACACTGAAGCTTTCTTT. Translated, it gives CASHQGIGDTEAFF.

The CDR3 region has the DNA TGTGCCAGCAAGGGGGACAGGGGGAGTGGAAACACCATATATTTT. Residues: CASKGDRGSGNTIYF. This chain links TRBV7-2 with TRBJ1-3; 11 bases match TRBD1. CDR3 size: 15 residues. Per germline, CDR1 SGHTA and CDR2 FQGNSA. The junction had 5 bases not matched to a gene; V was cut back by 7 bases and J by 3 bases.

The CDR3 spells CATHAGAGTEAFF. CDR3 DNA: TGTGCCACTCACGCAGGGGCGGGCACTGAAGCTTTCTTT. The chain recombines TRBV6-6 with TRBJ1-1, with D possibly TRBD1 on 6 matching bases. V was clipped by 10 bases and J by 4 bases, with 16 bases between them. The CDR3 contains 13 residues. The germline V gene has CDR1 MNHNY and CDR2 SVGAGI (reference sequence).